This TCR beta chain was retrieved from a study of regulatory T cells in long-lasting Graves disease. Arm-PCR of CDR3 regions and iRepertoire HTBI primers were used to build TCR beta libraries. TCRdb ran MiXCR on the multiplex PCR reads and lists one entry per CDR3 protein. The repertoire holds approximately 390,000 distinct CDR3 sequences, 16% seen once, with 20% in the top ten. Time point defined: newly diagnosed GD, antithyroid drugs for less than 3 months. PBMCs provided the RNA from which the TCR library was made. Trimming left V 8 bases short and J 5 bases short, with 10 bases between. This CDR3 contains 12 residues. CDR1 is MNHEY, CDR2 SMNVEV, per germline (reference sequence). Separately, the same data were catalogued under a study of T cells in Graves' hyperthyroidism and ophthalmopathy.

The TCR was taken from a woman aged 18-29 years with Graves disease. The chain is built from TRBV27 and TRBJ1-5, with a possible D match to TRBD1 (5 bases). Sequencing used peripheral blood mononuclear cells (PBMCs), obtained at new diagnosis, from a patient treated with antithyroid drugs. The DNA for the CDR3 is TGTGCCAGCGGGGGGATTCATCAGCCCCAGCATTTT. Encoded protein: CASGGIHQPQHF.